This passage covers 17 T cell receptor beta chains from one sample sequenced in a study of OX40 agonist ivuxolimab in advanced cancers. Using immunoSEQ multiplex PCR, the repertoire was profiled, and TCRdb retains in-frame clones only, with some absent. The sample comprises 9,000 to 10,000 clones, around 92% of which are singletons, and roughly 12% rests with the top ten. The starting material was CD4+ or CD8+ T cells sorted from blood, obtained in a trial of the OX40 agonist ivuxolimab. These receptors were taken from an adult with an advanced solid tumor such as melanoma, head and neck, liver or kidney cancer.

This chain uses TRBV4-2 with TRBJ1-3; D unresolved. Deletions cut 4 bases from V and 4 bases from J, with 17 bases between. CDR1 is LGHNA, CDR2 YNFKEQ, per germline. The CDR3 length is 16 residues. The CDR3 coding sequence is TGTGCCAGCAGCCTCCGACCAGCCGACGGGGGAAACACCATATATTTT. It is translated as CASSLRPADGGNTIYF.

V usage is TRBV2 and J usage is TRBJ2-7; 11 bases agree with TRBD2. Trimming removed 2 bases from V and 6 bases from J; junction bases left unmatched: 12. In germline, CDR1 is SNHLY, CDR2 FYNNEI. There are 17 residues in the CDR3. The CDR3 DNA reads as TGTGCCAGCAGTGAACCGGGACAGAGTAGCGGGAGGGGCGAGCAGTACTTC. Translated, it gives CASSEPGQSSGRGEQYF.

The chain carries TRBV19 and TRBJ2-2; the D is unclear. V dropped 5 bases and J dropped 0 bases, with 13 bases sitting between them. Germline V gene lookup returns CDR1 LNHDA and CDR2 SQIVND (reference sequence). The CDR3 runs to 16 residues. For the CDR3, the DNA is TGTGCCAGTAGTTCCGGGCCCAAATCGAACACCGGGGAGCTGTTTTTT. Translated, it gives CASSSGPKSNTGELFF.

The V gene is TRBV6-6, the J gene TRBJ1-2; the D gene is possibly TRBD1 (5 bases). The CDR3 has 14 residues. Germline V gives CDR1 MNHNY, CDR2 SVGAGI (reference sequence). Trimming pared 7 bases from V and 1 base from J, leaving 13 bases between. CDR3 DNA sequence: TGTGCCAGCAACAACAGGATACTTAACTATGGCTACACCTTC. Protein sequence: CASNNRILNYGYTF.

V gene TRBV28 combines with J gene TRBJ2-6, with unresolved D. Trimming pared 8 bases from V and 1 base from J, leaving 9 bases between. Germline assignment: CDR1 MDHEN and CDR2 SYDVKM. The CDR3 is 14 residues long. The CDR3 is CASQWGSGANVLTF. In nucleotides, the CDR3 is TGTGCCAGCCAGTGGGGATCTGGGGCCAACGTCCTGACTTTC.

This clone was counted between two and nine times. The chain's CDR3 is CASSTTFASGANVLTF. DNA for the CDR3: TGTGCCAGCAGTACAACATTCGCATCAGGGGCCAACGTCCTGACTTTC. The chain employs TRBV27 and TRBJ2-6, with D hard to call. The V and J ends lost 5 bases and 4 bases respectively, with 15 bases between them. The CDR3 totals 16 residues. Germline V gives CDR1 MNHEY, CDR2 SMNVEV (reference sequence).

The CDR3 reads CASSSSPSANGELFF. In DNA, the CDR3 is TGTGCCAGCAGCTCGAGTCCTAGCGCAAACGGGGAGCTGTTTTTT. The rearrangement links TRBV27 to TRBJ2-2; perhaps TRBD2 as D (6 bases). From germline, CDR1 is MNHEY and CDR2 SMNVEV (reference sequence). V was trimmed by 6 bases and J by 7 bases, leaving 18 bases between them. This CDR3 is built from 15 residues.

The genes are TRBV27 and TRBJ1-4; D not certain. The CDR3 totals 13 residues. The germline V gene encodes CDR1 MNHEY and CDR2 SMNVEV (reference sequence). Trimming took 4 bases from V and 4 from J, leaving 7 bases between them. The CDR3 loop is CASSSRLNEKLFF. The CDR3, as DNA: TGTGCCAGCAGTTCCAGACTTAATGAAAAACTGTTTTTT.

The CDR3: CASSLRRGGQPQHF. CDR3 sequence (DNA): TGTGCCAGTAGTCTACGGAGGGGAGGTCAGCCCCAGCATTTT. The rearrangement joins TRBV19 to TRBJ1-5; possible D gene TRBD1, 5 bases. Germline CDR1 reads LNHDA; CDR2 reads SQIVND (reference sequence). CDR3 size: 14 residues. The V end was cut by 5 bases, the J end by 6 bases, with 14 bases between.

The chain joins TRBV6-5 to TRBJ2-7, with D uncertain. The CDR3 extends over 14 amino acids. Germline-derived CDR1 and CDR2 are MNHEY and SVGAGI. Trimming took off 6 bases at V and 1 base at J, with 13 bases between the two ends. The CDR3: CASRTLARSYEQYF. The CDR3 DNA reads as TGTGCCAGCAGGACCCTGGCGAGGTCCTACGAGCAGTACTTC.

With regard to this clone: A junction end diverges from the germline sequence, so it may reflect a read error. The chain combines TRBV7-7 with TRBJ2-2; D remains ambiguous. Germline V CDR1 and CDR2: SSHAT, FNYEAQ (reference sequence). The CDR3 totals 13 residues. CDR3 nucleotides: TGTGCTAGCAGCTTAAGGGTCACCGGGGAGCTGTTTTTT. Its protein is CASSLRVTGELFF.

The DNA of the CDR3 is TGTGCCAGCAGAAGCGGGGGAGGGAACATTCAGTACTTC. Its protein is CASRSGGGNIQYF. This chain uses TRBV2 with TRBJ2-4, with 8 positions matching TRBD2. The V and J ends lost 6 bases and 7 bases, in that order; junction bases with no gene match: 5. The CDR3 loop spans 13 amino acids. The germline V gene has CDR1 SNHLY and CDR2 FYNNEI.

This clone was seen a few times. V usage is TRBV28 and J usage is TRBJ2-7, with TRBD2 matching 12 bases. The V segment lost 7 bases and the J segment 6 bases; nucleotides outside the gene matches: 7. The CDR3 is 14 amino acids. CDR1 is MDHEN and CDR2 is SYDVKM in the germline V gene. The CDR3 nucleotides are TGTGCCAGCACCCTAGCGGGAGGGCCTCCCGAGCAGTACTTC. Translating it yields CASTLAGGPPEQYF.

The gene calls are TRBV6-4 and TRBJ2-3, with 9 bases that match TRBD2. J gave up 5 bases and V 6 bases, and 6 bases lay outside the gene matches. Germline V gene sequence: CDR1 MRHNA, CDR2 SNTAGT. This CDR3 contains 14 residues. CDR3 residues: CASSRGLAEDTQYF. The CDR3 DNA is TGTGCCAGCAGCCGGGGACTAGCAGAAGATACGCAGTATTTT.

The rearrangement uses TRBV30 and TRBJ1-1, with D uncertain. Trimming shortened V by 0 bases and J by 8 bases, and 13 bases separated the two germline ends. The CDR3 totals 13 residues. Germline V gene sequence: CDR1 GTSNPN, CDR2 SVGIG (reference sequence). CDR3 region: CAWSVRFLEEAFF. CDR3 coding DNA: TGTGCCTGGAGTGTACGGTTCCTAGAAGAAGCTTTCTTT.

The V and J genes are TRBV2 and TRBJ2-5; possibly TRBD2 for D (6 bases). The V and J ends lost 1 base and 9 bases respectively, with 15 bases between them. CDR1 and CDR2 from the germline V gene are SNHLY and FYNNEI. The CDR3 loop spans 14 amino acids. The DNA of the CDR3 is TGTGCCAGCAGTGAAGACGGCATCTGGGGGGCCCAGTACTTC. Its protein is CASSEDGIWGAQYF.

CDR3 sequence reads: CASSLMDGNYGYTF. The DNA for the CDR3 is TGTGCCAGCAGCTTGATGGATGGAAACTATGGCTACACCTTC. The V gene is TRBV5-6, the J gene TRBJ1-2; D gene uncertain. This CDR3 is 14 amino acids long. V was cut by 1 base and J by 2 bases, with 9 bases left in between. The V gene's germline CDR1 is SGHDT and CDR2 YYEEEE.